The clone carrying this TCR beta chain has only a few counts. This specimen includes other DNA sequences encoding the same CDR3. The assay was immunoSEQ multiplex PCR, and TCRdb's table has in-frame clones only and misses some. The sample shows approximately 140,000 clones, about 87% of them seen only once. This sample is drawn from a study of blood T cell repertoires in COVID-19. CDR1 and CDR2 from the germline V gene are SNHLY and FYNNEI. Trimming pared 7 bases from V and 2 bases from J, leaving 5 bases between. The CDR3 extends over 11 amino acids. Seattle-derived patients entered the study during active infection and were followed longitudinally.

The sequence came from a human donor with COVID-19, enrolled during active disease. The donor label of this sample is uncertain. The V and J genes are TRBV2 and TRBJ1-1; D remains unclear. Sequencing was performed on peripheral blood. CDR3 loop: CASKANTEAFF. CDR3 bases: TGTGCCAGCAAAGCTAACACTGAAGCTTTCTTT. Full variable domain (missing parts from reference TRBV2 and TRBJ1-1): EPEVTQTPSHQVTQMGQEVILRCVPISNHLYFYWYRQILGQKVEFLVSFYNNEISEKSEIFDDQFSVERPDGSNFTLKIRSTKLEDSAMYFCASKANTEAFFGQGTRLTVV.